A selection of T cell receptor beta chains follows, all from one sample in a study of blood T cell repertoires in COVID-19. Using immunoSEQ multiplex PCR, the repertoire was profiled, and TCRdb retains in-frame clones only, with some absent. The top ten hold 2.5% to 3% of the sample, which has hundreds of thousands of clones, about nine tenths seen once. The sequenced material came from PBMCs or T cells enriched from blood (not recorded which). These TCRs come from a woman aged 45-65 years who had been exposed to COVID-19. Both conserved end residues are part of each CDR3. Each record gives: V gene, J gene, D gene, CDR3 DNA, CDR3 protein. The D gene is left open where the match is weak.

>TRBV27|TRBJ1-6|TRBD1
TGTGCCAGCAGTCTTTCCCTTGACAGGGATAATTCACCCCTCCACTTT
CASSLSLDRDNSPLHF
>TRBV9|TRBJ1-6|TRBD1
TGTGCCAGCAGCGTATTACAGGGGGATTCATCCCTCCACTTT
CASSVLQGDSSLHF
>TRBV7-2|TRBJ2-1|.
TGTGCCAGCAGCTTACGGTCGTCCACCTCAGCGGAGCAGTTCTTC
CASSLRSSTSAEQFF
>TRBV10-3|TRBJ2-7|.
TGTGCCATCAGTGAGGTCGGAGAATACGAGCAGTACTTC
CAISEVGEYEQYF
>TRBV29-1|TRBJ1-1|.
TGCAGCGTAGGGACAACTCTTGAAGCTTTCTTT
CSVGTTLEAFF
>TRBV6-5|TRBJ2-5|TRBD1
TGTGCCAGCAGTTCGTTCTCCGGGACAGGGGTGGAGACCCAGTACTTC
CASSSFSGTGVETQYF
>TRBV28|TRBJ1-1|.
TGTGCCAGCAGTTTATCCGTAGGAAGGACAGCGAACACTGAAGCTTTCTTT
CASSLSVGRTANTEAFF
>TRBV20-1|TRBJ1-2|.
TGCAGTGCTAGTTATGTTCGGGGTGGGTACTATGGCTACACCTTC
CSASYVRGGYYGYTF
>TRBV7-9|TRBJ2-2|TRBD1
TGTGCCAGCAGCCCGGACAGGGTTTTGATCGGGGAGCTGTTTTTT
CASSPDRVLIGELFF
>TRBV7-6|TRBJ2-7|TRBD1
TGTGCCAGCAGCTTGCAACCGGGACAGACCTACGAGCAGTACTTC
CASSLQPGQTYEQYF
>TRBV5-4|TRBJ2-3|TRBD2
TGTGCCAGCAGCTCGTTAGCGGGGGGGACGACAGATACGCAGTATTTT
CASSSLAGGTTDTQYF